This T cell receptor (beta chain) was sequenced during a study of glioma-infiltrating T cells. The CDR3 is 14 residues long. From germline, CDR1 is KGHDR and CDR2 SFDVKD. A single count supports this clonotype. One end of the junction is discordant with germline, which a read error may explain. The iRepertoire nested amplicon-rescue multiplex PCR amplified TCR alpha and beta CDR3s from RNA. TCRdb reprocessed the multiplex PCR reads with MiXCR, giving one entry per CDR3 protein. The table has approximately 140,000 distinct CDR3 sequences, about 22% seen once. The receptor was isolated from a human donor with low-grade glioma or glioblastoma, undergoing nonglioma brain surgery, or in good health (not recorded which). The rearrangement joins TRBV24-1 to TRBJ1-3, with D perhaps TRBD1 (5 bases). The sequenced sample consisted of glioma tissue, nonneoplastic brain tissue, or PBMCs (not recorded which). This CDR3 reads CATSDSGIGSTIYF. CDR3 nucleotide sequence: TGTGCCACCAGTGATTCAGGGATTGGAAGCACCATATATTTT.